The sample holds many counts of the clone carrying this T cell receptor beta chain. Its antigen is unidentified. CDR1 is LGHDT, CDR2 YNNKEL, per germline (reference sequence). The V end was cut by 1 base, the J end by 5 bases, with 14 bases between. The CDR3 consists of 15 residues. This sample is part of a study of T cells in Graves' hyperthyroidism and ophthalmopathy. Study results and caveats: Most expanded thyroid clonotypes above 0.001 recurred in blood. From stable hyperthyroidism, ophthalmopathy was set apart by a 13 V-J model.

Amplification yielded TCR beta CDR3 regions, with RNA transcripts as the source. When the TCR CDR3 underwent first-round RT-PCR, the HTBI primer set was used. A single record per CDR3 protein comes from TCRdb applying MiXCR to the multiplex PCR reads. The sample yields some 250,000 distinct CDR3 sequences, approximately 14% seen once. Blood was obtained at the first hyperthyroidism diagnosis, which preceded any ophthalmopathy symptoms. The authors obtained PBMCs from roughly 9.7 ml of fresh peripheral blood. The rearrangement uses TRBV3-1 and TRBJ2-5; tentative D call: TRBD1 (6 bases). The receptor was isolated from a woman aged 40 to 50 with Graves' hyperthyroidism that later progressed to Graves' ophthalmopathy. Sample: blood. CDR3 bases: TGTGCCAGCAGCCAAGGCAGGGGAATCGGGGAGACCCAGTACTTC. It is translated as CASSQGRGIGETQYF.